The subject of this entry is one TCR beta chain. Original handling: Amplification of reference gene primers was used by the study to estimate nucleated cell counts. TCRdb's copy holds only in-frame clones and misses some; the assay was immunoSEQ multiplex PCR. The V and J calls and the clone size are those of that table, but D and trimming were determined from the DNA. The data hold a few hundred thousand clones, with 75% to 90% observed a single time. The data derive from a study of blood T cell repertoires in COVID-19. Study-level information: The study drew acute and convalescent COVID-19 samples from the United States, Italy and Spain.

This CDR3 has 15 residues. V lost 2 bases, J lost 7 bases, and 4 bases stayed unmatched. Germline values: CDR1 MNHNY, CDR2 SVGAGI (reference sequence). Sequencing was done on a sample of peripheral blood. The clonotype was recovered from a man between 25 and 39 years old with acute or convalescent COVID-19. The rearrangement uses TRBV6-6 and TRBJ2-1; 11 bases align to TRBD2. CDR3 in DNA: TGTGCCAGCAGTTACATAGCGGGAGGGCAGAATGAGCAGTTCTTC. This sequence encodes CASSYIAGGQNEQFF.